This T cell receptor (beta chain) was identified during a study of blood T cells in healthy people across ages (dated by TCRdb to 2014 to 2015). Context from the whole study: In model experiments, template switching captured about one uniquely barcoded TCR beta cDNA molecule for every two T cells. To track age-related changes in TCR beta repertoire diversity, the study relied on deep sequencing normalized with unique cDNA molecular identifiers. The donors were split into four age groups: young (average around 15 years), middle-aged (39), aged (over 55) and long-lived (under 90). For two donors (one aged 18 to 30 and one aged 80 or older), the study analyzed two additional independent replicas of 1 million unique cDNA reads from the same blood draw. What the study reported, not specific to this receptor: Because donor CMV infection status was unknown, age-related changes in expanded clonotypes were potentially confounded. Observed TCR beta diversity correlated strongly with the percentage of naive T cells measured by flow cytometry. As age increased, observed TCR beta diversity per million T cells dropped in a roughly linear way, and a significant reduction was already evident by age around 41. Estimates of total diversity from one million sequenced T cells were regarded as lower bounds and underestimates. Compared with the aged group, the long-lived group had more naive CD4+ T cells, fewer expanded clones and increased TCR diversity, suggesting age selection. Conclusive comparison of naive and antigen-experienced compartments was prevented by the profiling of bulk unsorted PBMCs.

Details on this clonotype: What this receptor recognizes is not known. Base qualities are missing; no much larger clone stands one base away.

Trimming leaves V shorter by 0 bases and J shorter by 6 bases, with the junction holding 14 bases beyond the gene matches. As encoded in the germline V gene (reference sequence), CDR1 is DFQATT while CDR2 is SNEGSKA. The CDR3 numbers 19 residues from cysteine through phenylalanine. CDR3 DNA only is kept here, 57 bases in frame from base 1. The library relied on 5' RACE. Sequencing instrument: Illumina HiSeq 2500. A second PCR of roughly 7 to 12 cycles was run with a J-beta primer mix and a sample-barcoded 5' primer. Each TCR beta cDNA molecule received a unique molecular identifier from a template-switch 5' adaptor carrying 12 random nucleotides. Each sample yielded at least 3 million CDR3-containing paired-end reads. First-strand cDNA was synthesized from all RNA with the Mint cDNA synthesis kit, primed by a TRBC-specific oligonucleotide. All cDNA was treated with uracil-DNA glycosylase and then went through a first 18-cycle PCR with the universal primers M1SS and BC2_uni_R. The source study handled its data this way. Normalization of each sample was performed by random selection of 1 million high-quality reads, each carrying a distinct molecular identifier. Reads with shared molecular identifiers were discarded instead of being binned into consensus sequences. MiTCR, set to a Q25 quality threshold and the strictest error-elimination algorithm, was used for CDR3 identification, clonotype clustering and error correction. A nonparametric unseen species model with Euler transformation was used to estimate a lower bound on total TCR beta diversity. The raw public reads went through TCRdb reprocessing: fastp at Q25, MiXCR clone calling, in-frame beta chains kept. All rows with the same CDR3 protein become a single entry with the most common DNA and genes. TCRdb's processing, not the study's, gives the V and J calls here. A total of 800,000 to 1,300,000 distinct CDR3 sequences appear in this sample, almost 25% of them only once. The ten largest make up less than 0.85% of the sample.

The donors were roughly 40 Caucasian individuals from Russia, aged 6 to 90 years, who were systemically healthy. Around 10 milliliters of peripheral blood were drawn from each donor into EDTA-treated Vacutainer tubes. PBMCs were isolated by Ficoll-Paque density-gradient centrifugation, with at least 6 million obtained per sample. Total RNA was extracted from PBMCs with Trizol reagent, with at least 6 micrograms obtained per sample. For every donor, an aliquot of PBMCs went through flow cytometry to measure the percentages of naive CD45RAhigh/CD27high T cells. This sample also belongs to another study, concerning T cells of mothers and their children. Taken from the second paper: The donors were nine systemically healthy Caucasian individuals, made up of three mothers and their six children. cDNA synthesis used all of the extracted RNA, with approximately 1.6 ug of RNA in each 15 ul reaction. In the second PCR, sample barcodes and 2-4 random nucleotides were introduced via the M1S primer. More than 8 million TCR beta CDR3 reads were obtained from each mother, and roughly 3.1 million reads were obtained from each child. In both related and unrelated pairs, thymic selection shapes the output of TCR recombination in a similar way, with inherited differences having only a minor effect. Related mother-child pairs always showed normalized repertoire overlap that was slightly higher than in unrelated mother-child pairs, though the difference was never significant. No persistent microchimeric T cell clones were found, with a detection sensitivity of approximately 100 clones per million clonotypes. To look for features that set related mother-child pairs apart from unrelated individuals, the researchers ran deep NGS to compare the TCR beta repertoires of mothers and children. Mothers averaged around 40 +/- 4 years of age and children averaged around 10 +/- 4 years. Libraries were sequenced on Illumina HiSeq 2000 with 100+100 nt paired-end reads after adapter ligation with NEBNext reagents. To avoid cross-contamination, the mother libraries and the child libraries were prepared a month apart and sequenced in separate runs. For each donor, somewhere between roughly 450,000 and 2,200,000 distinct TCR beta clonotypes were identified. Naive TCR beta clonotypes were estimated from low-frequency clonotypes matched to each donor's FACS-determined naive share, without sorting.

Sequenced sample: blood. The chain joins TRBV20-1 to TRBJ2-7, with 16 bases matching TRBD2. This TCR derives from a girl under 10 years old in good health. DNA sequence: TGCAGTGCTAGAGAGCTGGGACTAGCGGGAGGGTATCCCGAAGGCGAGCAGTACTTC. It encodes CSARELGLAGGYPEGEQYF.